The rows below give T cell receptor beta chains drawn from one sample of a study of blood T cell repertoires in COVID-19. Profiling relied on immunoSEQ multiplex PCR, and the TCRdb table lists in-frame clones only, not all of them. In the table there are a few hundred thousand clones, about 90% of which are singletons. What was sequenced was PBMCs or T cells enriched from blood (not recorded which). These receptors were taken from a woman under 40 who had recovered from COVID-19. Each CDR3 is given with its conserved first and last residue. D genes are given only for firm matches. Only some rows state a clone size, as once, few, many or a class for expanded clones.

j_call | d_call | v_call | clone_size | cdr3_aa | cdr3_nt
TRBJ2-7 | TRBD1 | TRBV9 | . | CASSVDGTVAEQYF | TGTGCCAGCAGCGTAGACGGGACAGTAGCCGAGCAGTACTTC
TRBJ2-5 | . | TRBV29-1 | . | CSVGAWETQYF | TGCAGCGTGGGGGCGTGGGAGACCCAGTACTTC
TRBJ2-3 | TRBD2 | TRBV2 | . | CASSDRGLAGEDTQYF | TGTGCCAGCAGTGACCGGGGACTAGCGGGGGAAGATACGCAGTATTTT
TRBJ1-2 | TRBD1 | TRBV5-4 | . | CASSRRTGPDGYTF | TGTGCCAGCAGCCGCCGGACAGGGCCGGATGGCTACACCTTC
TRBJ2-7 | TRBD2 | TRBV5-4 | . | CASSAGVYEQYF | TGTGCCAGCAGCGCGGGGGTATACGAGCAGTACTTC
TRBJ2-7 | . | TRBV29-1 | . | CSVVGQGPPYEQYF | TGCAGCGTTGTCGGCCAGGGCCCTCCCTACGAGCAGTACTTC
TRBJ2-3 | TRBD1 | TRBV18 | . | CASSPPGTGALDTQYF | TGTGCCAGCTCACCACCCGGGACAGGGGCCCTGGATACGCAGTATTTT
TRBJ1-4 | . | TRBV5-5 | . | CASSWAQGRTNEKLFF | TGTGCCAGCAGCTGGGCGCAGGGGCGAACTAATGAAAAACTGTTTTTT
TRBJ2-4 | TRBD1 | TRBV14 | . | CASSQEIRTGASIQYF | TGTGCCAGCAGCCAAGAAATTCGGACAGGGGCGAGCATTCAGTACTTC
TRBJ2-5 | TRBD2 | TRBV9 | . | CASSVAGGIGTQYF | TGTGCCAGCAGCGTAGCGGGGGGGATTGGGACCCAGTACTTC
TRBJ1-6 | . | TRBV6-4 | . | CASKRSSLERSPLHF | TGTGCCAGCAAGCGATCTTCTCTGGAGAGGTCACCCCTCCACTTT
TRBJ2-3 | TRBD2 | TRBV6-2/TRBV6-3 | . | CASSYSKAGAVTDTQYF | TGTGCCAGCAGTTACTCGAAAGCGGGGGCCGTCACAGATACGCAGTATTTT
TRBJ1-1 | TRBD1 | TRBV6-5 | . | CASSDRGDTEAFF | TGTGCCAGCTCGGACAGGGGGGACACTGAAGCTTTCTTT
TRBJ2-1 | TRBD1 | TRBV24-1 | . | CATSRDRAYNEQFF | TGTGCCACCAGCCGGGACAGGGCCTACAATGAGCAGTTCTTC
TRBJ2-4 | TRBD1 | TRBV6-5 | . | CASSQDRAKNIQYF | TGTGCCAGCAGTCAGGACAGGGCCAAAAACATTCAGTACTTC
TRBJ2-2 | TRBD2 | TRBV5-1 | . | CASSLDGGGATGELFF | TGCGCCAGCAGCTTGGATGGCGGGGGGGCCACCGGGGAGCTGTTTTTT
TRBJ2-5 | TRBD2 | TRBV5-1 | . | CASMTSGWETQYF | TGCGCCAGCATGACTAGCGGGTGGGAGACCCAGTACTTC
TRBJ2-7 | . | TRBV24-1 | . | CATSDPPSYEQYF | TGTGCCACCAGTGATCCCCCTTCCTACGAGCAGTACTTC
TRBJ2-7 | . | TRBV2 | . | CASSGAEITYEQYF | TGTGCCAGCAGTGGGGCAGAAATCACCTACGAGCAGTACTTC
TRBJ1-4 | TRBD1 | TRBV7-8 | once | CASSLELGGGKLFF | TGTGCCAGCAGCTTAGAGTTAGGGGGCGGGAAACTGTTTTTT
TRBJ1-4 | . | TRBV6-1 | . | CASSDAGALANEKLFF | TGTGCCAGCAGTGACGCGGGGGCATTGGCTAATGAAAAACTGTTTTTT
TRBJ1-1 | . | TRBV5-1 | . | CASSLAPGSRSEAFF | TGCGCCAGCAGCTTGGCTCCGGGGTCAAGGTCCGAAGCTTTCTTT
TRBJ1-5 | TRBD1 | TRBV7-2 | . | CASSSGDRAPNQPQHF | TGTGCCAGCAGCTCCGGGGACAGAGCTCCCAATCAGCCCCAGCATTTT
TRBJ2-5 | . | TRBV4-1 | . | CASSQDLGAETQYF | TGCGCCAGCAGCCAGGATTTGGGGGCAGAGACCCAGTACTTC
TRBJ2-1 | TRBD1 | TRBV7-6 | . | CASSSSDRGSSYNEQFF | TGTGCCAGCAGCTCGAGCGACAGGGGAAGCTCCTACAATGAGCAGTTCTTC
TRBJ2-5 | TRBD2 | TRBV25-1 | . | CASSMIAGIQETQYF | TGTGCCAGCAGTATGATAGCGGGGATCCAAGAGACCCAGTACTTC
TRBJ1-6 | TRBD1 | TRBV19 | . | CASSIVGGQGNSPLHF | TGTGCCAGTAGTATAGTAGGGGGACAGGGTAATTCACCCCTCCACTTT